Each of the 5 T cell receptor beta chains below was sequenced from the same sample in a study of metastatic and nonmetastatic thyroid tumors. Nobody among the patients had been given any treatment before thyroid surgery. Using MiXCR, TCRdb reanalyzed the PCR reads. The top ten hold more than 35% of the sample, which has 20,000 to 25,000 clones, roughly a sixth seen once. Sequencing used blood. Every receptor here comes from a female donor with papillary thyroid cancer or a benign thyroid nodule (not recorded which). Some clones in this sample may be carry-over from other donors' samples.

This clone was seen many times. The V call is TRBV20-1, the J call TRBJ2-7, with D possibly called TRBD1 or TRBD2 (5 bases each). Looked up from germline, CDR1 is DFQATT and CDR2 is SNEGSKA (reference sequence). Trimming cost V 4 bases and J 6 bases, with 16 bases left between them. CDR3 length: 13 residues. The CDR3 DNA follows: TGCAGTGCTACTGGGGACGGGGTCGGCGAGCAGTACTTC. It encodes CSATGDGVGEQYF.

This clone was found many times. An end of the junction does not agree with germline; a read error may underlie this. The CDR3 nucleotides are TGCGGGGTTGCGGGCGACTTACGGGGAGATACGCAGTATTTT. Its translation is CGVAGDLRGDTQYF. V usage is TRBV30 and J usage is TRBJ2-3; TRBD2 is a possible D gene (5 bases). The V gene's germline CDR1 is GTSNPN and CDR2 SVGIG (reference sequence). CDR3 length equals 14 residues.

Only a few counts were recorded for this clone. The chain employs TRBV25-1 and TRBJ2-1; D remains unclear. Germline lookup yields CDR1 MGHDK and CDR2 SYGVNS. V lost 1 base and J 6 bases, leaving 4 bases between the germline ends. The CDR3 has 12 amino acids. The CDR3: CASSELGNEQFF. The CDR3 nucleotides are TGTGCCAGCAGTGAATTAGGCAATGAGCAGTTCTTC.

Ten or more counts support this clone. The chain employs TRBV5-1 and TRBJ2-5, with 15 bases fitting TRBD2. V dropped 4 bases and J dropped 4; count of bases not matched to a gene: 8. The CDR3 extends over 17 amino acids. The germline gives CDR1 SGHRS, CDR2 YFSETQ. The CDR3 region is CASSVGLAGGVRETQYF. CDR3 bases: TGCGCCAGCAGCGTTGGACTAGCGGGAGGGGTGCGAGAGACCCAGTACTTC.

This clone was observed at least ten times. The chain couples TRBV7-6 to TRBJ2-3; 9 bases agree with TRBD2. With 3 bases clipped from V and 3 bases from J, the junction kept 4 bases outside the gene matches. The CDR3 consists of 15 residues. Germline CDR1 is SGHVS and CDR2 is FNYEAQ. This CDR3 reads CASSLMAGGTDTQYF. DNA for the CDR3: TGTGCCAGCAGCTTGATGGCGGGAGGGACAGATACGCAGTATTTT.